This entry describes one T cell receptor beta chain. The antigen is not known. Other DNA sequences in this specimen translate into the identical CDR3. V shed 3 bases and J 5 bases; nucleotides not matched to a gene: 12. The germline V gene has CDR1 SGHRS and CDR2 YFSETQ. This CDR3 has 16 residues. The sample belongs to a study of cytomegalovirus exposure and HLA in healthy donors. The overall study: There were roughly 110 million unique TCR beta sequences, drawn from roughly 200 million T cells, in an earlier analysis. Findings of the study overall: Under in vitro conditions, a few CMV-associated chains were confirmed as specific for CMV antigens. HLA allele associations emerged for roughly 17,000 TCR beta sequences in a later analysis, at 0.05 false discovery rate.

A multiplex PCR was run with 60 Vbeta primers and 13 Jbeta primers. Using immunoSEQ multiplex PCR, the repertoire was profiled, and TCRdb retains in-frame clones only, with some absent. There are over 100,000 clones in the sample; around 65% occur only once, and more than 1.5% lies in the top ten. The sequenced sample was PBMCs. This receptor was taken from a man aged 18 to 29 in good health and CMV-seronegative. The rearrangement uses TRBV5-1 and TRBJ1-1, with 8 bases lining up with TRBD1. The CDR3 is CASSYHQDRGRTEAFF. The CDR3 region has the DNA TGCGCCAGCAGCTACCACCAAGACAGGGGACGAACTGAAGCTTTCTTT.